This T cell receptor beta chain derives from a study of cytomegalovirus exposure and HLA in healthy donors. This CDR3 has 15 amino acids. Germline V lookup: CDR1 MNHNS, CDR2 SASEGT. V lost 7 bases, J lost 0 bases, and 9 bases stayed unmatched. PCR used 60 Vbeta primers and 13 Jbeta primers. The protocol was immunoSEQ multiplex PCR, while the TCRdb copy is restricted to in-frame clones and leaves out a portion. The sample holds roughly 140,000 clones, around 80% seen once. The sample comprised PBMCs. This sequence joins TRBV6-1 and TRBJ2-7, with TRBD2 matching over 7 bases. This clonotype originated in a male donor in good health and CMV-seronegative. The CDR3 region is CASTTPGGPSYEQYF. The CDR3, as DNA: TGTGCCAGCACAACCCCGGGGGGACCCTCCTACGAGCAGTACTTC.